What follows is one T cell receptor beta chain and its context. The antigen is unknown. Each single cDNA molecule received a unique molecular identifier. TCRdb ran MiXCR on the 5' RACE reads and lists one entry per CDR3 protein. The repertoire holds more than 85,000 distinct CDR3 sequences, with approximately 14% as singletons. This entry comes from a study of early T cells in non-severe SARS-CoV-2 infection. Study information: RNA in bulk from unsorted whole blood was sequenced, and chains were unpaired.

The study, taken as a whole, reports: Missing private and CD4 specificities, VDJdb matching favored anti-spike CD8 responses.

CDR3 size: 16 residues. J was trimmed by 1 base and V by 0 bases; bases with no gene match: 6. Germline assignment: CDR1 DFQATT and CDR2 SNEGSKA (reference sequence). The sample taken for sequencing was whole blood. This TCR came from an adult who was a healthcare worker with PCR-confirmed SARS-CoV-2 infection or an uninfected control (not recorded which). The rearrangement links TRBV20-1 to TRBJ2-3; 8 nucleotides agree with TRBD2. CDR3 in amino acids: CSARDLPSGRTDTQYF. CDR3 nucleotides: TGCAGTGCTAGAGATCTGCCTAGCGGGCGCACAGATACGCAGTATTTT.